Shown below are 14 T cell receptor beta chains from a single sample sequenced in a study of early T cells in non-severe SARS-CoV-2 infection (dated by TCRdb to the early 2020s). The library was obtained by 5' RACE. The run used a NextSeq 500. TCRdb passed the public sequencing reads through fastp at Q25 and MiXCR, retaining productive beta sequences. When rows share a CDR3 protein, they turn into one entry using the most common DNA and genes. In this sample the table shows tens of thousands of distinct CDR3 sequences, just under 4% of which occur a single time. 9% to 10% of the sample belongs to the ten largest clones. Material: whole blood. The source of these receptors is an adult who was a healthcare worker with PCR-confirmed SARS-CoV-2 infection or an uninfected control (not recorded which).

This clonotype has a count of ten or more. The rearrangement links TRBV29-1 to TRBJ1-1; weak D call: TRBD1 (6 bases). Germline assignment: CDR1 SQVTM and CDR2 ANQGSEA. V lost 4 bases, J lost 0 bases, and 12 bases lay in between. The CDR3 has 14 residues. DNA for the CDR3: TGCAGCGTTGTTAGGGGGTTTTTGAACACTGAAGCTTTCTTT. This translates into CSVVRGFLNTEAFF.

V and J are TRBV18 and TRBJ2-7; possibly TRBD1 or TRBD2 for D (5 bases each). Per germline, CDR1 KGHSH and CDR2 LQKENI. The CDR3 loop spans 13 amino acids. V lost 9 bases to trimming and J lost 6 bases, with 18 bases between them. This CDR3 is CASSAPVGVEQYF. In DNA, the CDR3 is TGTGCCAGTTCAGCCCCAGTGGGGGTCGAGCAGTACTTC.

This clonotype occurred many times. The chain links TRBV2 to TRBJ1-5; D call uncertain. The CDR3 length is 12 residues. The V gene lost 3 bases and the J gene lost 6 bases, with 6 bases spanning the gap. Germline CDR1 and CDR2: SNHLY and FYNNEI. As DNA, the CDR3 is TGTGCCAGCAGTGATGAGGGTCAGCCCCAGCATTTT. Amino acids: CASSDEGQPQHF.

This clonotype occurred many times. The chain employs TRBV11-3 and TRBJ2-3; weak D call: TRBD1 (5 bases). Germline loops: CDR1 SGHNT, CDR2 YENEEA. There are 15 residues in the CDR3. Trimming shortened V by 5 bases and J by 0 bases, and 12 bases separated the two germline ends. The CDR3 region is CASSVRQTSTDTQYF. Written as DNA, the CDR3 is TGTGCCAGCAGCGTTCGACAGACTAGCACAGATACGCAGTATTTT.

This clonotype was seen ten or more times. The chain joins TRBV7-8 to TRBJ2-6, with TRBD2 matching 7 bases. The CDR3 has 19 amino acids. Germline V gene sequence: CDR1 SGHVS, CDR2 FQNEAQ. Trimming cost V 0 bases and J 5 bases; bases outside gene matches: 13. The CDR3 DNA reads as TGTGCCAGCAGCTTAGCGGCTAGCGGAAAGCCACCTTGGGCCAACGTCCTGACTTTC. This codes for CASSLAASGKPPWANVLTF.

This clonotype has at least ten counts. V and J are TRBV6-2 or TRBV6-3 and TRBJ2-1, with 13 bases lining up with TRBD2. This CDR3 is 15 amino acids long. Trimming removed 6 bases from V and 8 bases from J; junction bases left unmatched: 7. Germline lookup yields CDR1 MNHEY and CDR2 SVGEGT. The DNA of the CDR3 is TGTGCCAGCAGCCTAACTAGCGGGAGGGCAGATGAGCAGTTCTTC. Residues: CASSLTSGRADEQFF.

This clonotype was seen at least ten times. The chain uses TRBV12-3 or TRBV12-4 and TRBJ1-1; unclear D gene. V was clipped by 5 bases and J by 0 bases, with 16 bases between them. The CDR3 has 16 residues. The CDR3 DNA is TGTGCCAGCAGTCCCCCCGGTTTTGGGTTGAACACTGAAGCTTTCTTT. Protein product: CASSPPGFGLNTEAFF.

This clonotype showed up many times. This sequence joins TRBV28 and TRBJ2-3; 10 bases fit TRBD2. This CDR3 region has 16 residues. Germline-derived CDR1 and CDR2 are MDHEN and SYDVKM. V lost 2 bases and J lost 4; bases outside the gene matches: 6. As DNA, the CDR3 is TGTGCCAGCAGTTTAATAAGCGGGAGGGGGGCAGATACGCAGTATTTT. Protein product: CASSLISGRGADTQYF.

Ten or more counts support this clonotype. This chain links TRBV7-9 with TRBJ2-7, with D perhaps matching TRBD2 (5 bases). The ends were cut back, 6 bases at V and 5 bases at J, with 11 bases in the middle. This CDR3 is built from 12 residues. Per the germline V gene, CDR1 is SEHNR and CDR2 is FQNEAQ (reference sequence). CDR3 sequence: CASSSRDDEQYV. The CDR3 nucleotides are TGTGCCAGCAGTTCACGGGATGACGAGCAGTACGTC.

There are many counts of this clonotype. The chain employs TRBV5-1 and TRBJ2-7, with a tentative D call TRBD1 (5 bases). V was clipped by 3 bases and J by 2 bases, with 9 bases between them. The CDR3 covers 13 residues. CDR1 and CDR2 from the germline V gene are SGHRS and YFSETQ. CDR3 residues: CASSSGHPYEQYF. The DNA of the CDR3 is TGCGCCAGCAGCTCAGGACATCCCTACGAGCAGTACTTC.

The table lists this clonotype with a few counts. The chain recombines TRBV18 with TRBJ2-7; 11 bases map to TRBD2. This CDR3 spans 18 amino acids. V shed 3 bases, J shed 5 bases, and the junction held 15 bases outside the gene matches. Germline V gives CDR1 KGHSH, CDR2 LQKENI. CDR3 in DNA: TGTGCCAGCTCACCGAGACTAGCGGGACAGGGCCGAGTAAACGAGCAGTACTTC. Its translation: CASSPRLAGQGRVNEQYF.

This clonotype was counted a few times. The CDR3 coding sequence is TGTGCCAGCAGCTTAGCGCCTAGCGGGCACAGCACAGATACGCAGTATTTT. It encodes CASSLAPSGHSTDTQYF. The chain recombines TRBV11-1 with TRBJ2-3, with 8 bases identical to TRBD2. The V gene end was trimmed by 0 bases and the J gene end by 0 bases; junction bases not matched to a gene: 5. From germline, CDR1 is SGHAT and CDR2 FQDESV (reference sequence). The CDR3 runs to 17 residues.

The rearrangement uses TRBV4-1 and TRBJ2-3; TRBD2 aligns across 12 bases. CDR1 and CDR2 from the germline V gene are MGHRA and YSYEKL. This CDR3 is built from 18 residues. V lost 3 bases, J lost 2 bases, and 9 bases stayed unmatched. DNA for the CDR3: TGCGCCAGCAGCCAGGGGACTAGCGGGCTCCCCCCCACAGATACGCAGTATTTT. Translation gives CASSQGTSGLPPTDTQYF.

In this sample, this clonotype turned up many times. The chain uses TRBV20-1 and TRBJ2-2; no firm D call. Looked up from germline, CDR1 is DFQATT and CDR2 is SNEGSKA (reference sequence). CDR3 size: 13 residues. Trimming pared 6 bases from V and 2 bases from J, leaving 10 bases between. The CDR3 DNA reads TGCAGTGCCCCCGACCAAAACACCGGGGAGCTGTTTTTT. Residues: CSAPDQNTGELFF.